This note documents a single T cell receptor (beta chain) sequence. It has no known antigen specificity. The cohort was made up of several hundred healthy bone marrow donors. At the time of sampling, every cohort member was nominally healthy, though immune exposures that went unrecorded were likely present. The donor tested CMV seronegative and was one of the 352 seronegative cohort members. A peripheral blood sample was provided by each donor, and peripheral blood mononuclear cells were used for TCR beta sequencing. Genomic DNA extraction from the blood cell samples was performed with the Qiagen DNeasy Blood Extraction Kit. This record comes from a study of cytomegalovirus exposure and HLA in healthy donors (dated by TCRdb to about 2017). About the study as a whole: In an earlier analysis of some 550 of the donors, about 270 Gb of sequence data and some 100 million unique TCR beta sequences from about 190 million T cells were reported. An early release that covered about 600 HLA-typed donors contained 300 to 350 gigabases of sequencing data and approximately 85 million unique TCR sequences. Among the roughly 400 genotyped donors, around 81% belonged to the genetic ancestry cluster associated with self-reported Caucasian donors. The study was designed to test whether signatures of past pathogen exposure could be identified by cataloging public T cell receptors. Using immunosequencing, the study profiled T cell repertoires from about 650 subjects and related those repertoires to cytomegalovirus serostatus. Besides the first cohort of under 700 subjects, a separate validation cohort made up of 95 to 150 different subjects was used. The study combined high-throughput TCR immunosequencing, statistical association of individual TCRs with disease status, and machine learning to predict cytomegalovirus infection status. In a later analysis, previously published TCR beta repertoires from 666 donors were re-analyzed and high-resolution HLA genotyping was added so that TCR occurrence patterns could be studied. Rather than drawing on any new phenotypic data, the later analysis identified candidate immune exposures from TCR beta sequences and the way those sequences occurred across donors. In an earlier analysis of more than 550 of the donors, high-throughput TCR beta sequencing was used to judge whether each TCR beta V gene segment behaved as functional or pseudogenic. Alongside the repertoire data, information on donor age, sex, ethnicity and CMV serostatus was compiled. Genome-wide SNP genotypes for about 65% of the 666 donors were used in a later genetic analysis, which treated that subset as a discovery cohort. All discovery cohort repertoires had been generated on a single sequencing platform. Class I and class II HLA loci were covered by the typing at four-digit resolution. The number of donors typed differed by locus, with roughly 629-640 for A, B, C, DRB1 and DQB1, roughly 520 for DQA1, under 610 for DPA1, and about 450 for DPB1. About five DR-DQ haplotypes were treated as single units for association and clustering because of strong linkage in the cohort. Among roughly 400 genotyped donors of the cohort, an average of roughly 240,000 unique TCR beta nucleotide sequences were sequenced per donor, roughly 18% of them non-productive. Study-level results and caveats: Correlated functional status among segregating V segments might reflect linkage disequilibrium, but an unknown experimental factor could not be ruled out. Across donors, most TCR sequences were observed very rarely, whereas some public TCRs were present in many individuals. The presence/absence analyses assumed that sequencing depth was roughly uniform across donors, and that assumption may not be true. In the study, approximately 150 TCR beta chains were listed as associated with cytomegalovirus. A group of highly shared sequence variants was considered likely to be a technical artifact of the sequencing pipeline. Because counts were too low, 15 to 20 rarely observed V segments, including chromosome 9 orphons, were excluded from the earlier analysis of some 590 of the donors. In a later analysis, HLA-associated TCR beta chains showed more clonal expansion and lower generation probabilities than non-associated chains that were equally common. In an earlier analysis of about 600 of the donors, most TCR beta V segments appeared in productive rearrangements about 87% or about 30% of the time, broadly matching IMGT annotations. A later analysis associated around 16,000 TCR beta sequences with specific HLA alleles at a false discovery rate of 0.05. HLA typing was unavailable for some donors at each locus, so association tests used only the typed subset. In a later analysis, the rate of TCR association differed among HLA loci, with DRB1 alleles having the most associated TCRs and HLA-C alleles having the fewest. A few of the identified cytomegalovirus-associated TCR beta chains were confirmed in vitro to be specific for cytomegalovirus antigens. A later genetic analysis reported fewer N-insertions in productive TCRs among donors in an Asian-associated ancestry cluster than the roughly 650-donor mean. According to a later analysis, most CMV-associated TCR beta chains appeared to be HLA-restricted, and the HLA associations seemed to be driven largely by CMV exposure. In both the original and validation cohorts, the classifier was reported to diagnose cytomegalovirus status with high specificity and sensitivity. A further reported finding was that TCR beta sequences accurately predicted the HLA-A and HLA-B alleles for most subjects in the first cohort. In a later analysis, several top co-occurrence clusters were reported to appear linked to parvovirus B19, influenza, CMV and Epstein-Barr virus. An association between a missense DCLRE1C variant and V-gene and J-gene trimming of TCR beta chains was found in a later genetic analysis and replicated in an independent cohort. CMV serostatus was the only immune exposure information available for the cohort. Strong co-occurrence of HLA alleles, especially DR and DQ, made assigning TCR associations to individual alleles difficult. The authors suggested that the approach could potentially be generalized to other disease states and immunological phenotypes. This cohort had only TCR beta chains sequenced, and the lack of alpha or paired-chain data limited which features could be detected.

Library preparation was by the immunoSEQ multiplex PCR assay. The multiplex PCR relied on a mix of 60 forward primers for TCR Vbeta segments and 13 reverse primers for TCR Jbeta segments. The CDR3 region of rearranged TCR beta genes was amplified from genomic DNA by a multiplex PCR assay. The Illumina HiSeq System was used to sequence the amplified TCR beta libraries as 87-base-pair reads. The study's processing was this. A later analysis counted about 76 million unique TCR beta chains across the 550 to 750 repertoires, and 9.5 million to 11 million of these chains were shared by at least two donors. Raw reads were error-corrected and collapsed into unique sequences with a nearest-neighbor algorithm that merged closely related sequences to remove PCR and sequencing errors. CDR3 sequences were aligned to IMGT reference sequences to assign V, D and J gene segments. For a sequence to be retained, a match of at least six nucleotides was required to both a V gene segment and a J gene segment. Rearrangements were classified as productive when the CDR3 lacked stop codons and remained in frame with V and J, and all other rearrangements were classified as non-productive. CDR3 was defined according to IMGT convention as the region running from the second conserved V-encoded cysteine to the conserved J-encoded phenylalanine. Sequences without an unambiguous match to a single V gene segment were excluded from the earlier analysis of 450 to 750 of the donors. An earlier analysis of a few hundred of the donors called V segments functional above 56.7% productive rearrangements and segregating when the between-donor standard deviation exceeded 5%. A statistical classification framework was developed to diagnose cytomegalovirus status using the catalog of TCR beta chain sequences. V and J gene assignment, in a later analysis, came from comparing TCR nucleotide sequences with IMGT/GENE-DB human TR gene sequences. In a later analysis, CDR3 sequences and most-parsimonious VDJ recombination scenarios were assigned using the TCRdist pipeline. A later analysis defined each TCR beta chain by its CDR3 amino acid sequence plus V-gene family, and excluded reads lacking a unique V-gene family. A later analysis removed 450 to 600 highly shared, low-generation-probability nucleotide sequences to deal with suspected cross-contamination and a sequencing artifact. In a later analysis, a clonal expansion index for each public chain was calculated from normalized within-repertoire ranks of inferred template counts. A later analysis computed generation probabilities with a VDJ recombination model fitted to out-of-frame rearrangements, and checked the results against IGoR. A later analysis scored TCR-TCR, TCR-HLA and TCR-CMV co-occurrence with hypergeometric tests, applying a repertoire-size bias correction to TCR pairs. In a later analysis, false discovery rates were estimated by permuting HLA or CMV assignments 20 times. In a later analysis, co-occurring TCRs were grouped with DBSCAN, and TCRdist sequence similarity was added when clustering was performed within HLA-allele-positive subsets. Co-occurrence clustering excluded repertoires with fewer than 30,000 or more than 120,000 public chains, plus five with anomalous nucleotide sharing. The immuneACCESS repertoire file appears here via TCRdb, limited to in-frame rearrangements. These files lack a portion of the clones; in checked studies, under half of the deficit traces to unresolved V genes, and the cause of the others is not known. The D gene and trimming were derived from the DNA, and the V and J assignments and clone size from that table. The table for this sample records fewer than 200,000 clones. Clones ranked in the top ten supply approximately 6.9% of the sample.

Sequenced material: PBMCs. This receptor was obtained from a man aged 25-40 years in good health and CMV-seronegative.

The sequenced DNA: TGTGCCAGCAGACCACAAGGACAGATCACTGAAGCTTTCTTT. This codes for CASRPQGQITEAFF. The sequence is built from TRBV27 and TRBJ1-1; a weak D assignment points to TRBD1 (6 bases agree). CDR1 and CDR2 are read off the germline V gene (reference sequence) as MNHEY and SMNVEV. Spanning cysteine to phenylalanine, the CDR3 consists of 14 amino acids. This entry keeps only the CDR3 DNA: 42 bases, framed from base 1. Trimming removed 6 bases from V and 4 bases from J, leaving 15 bases between the germline ends.